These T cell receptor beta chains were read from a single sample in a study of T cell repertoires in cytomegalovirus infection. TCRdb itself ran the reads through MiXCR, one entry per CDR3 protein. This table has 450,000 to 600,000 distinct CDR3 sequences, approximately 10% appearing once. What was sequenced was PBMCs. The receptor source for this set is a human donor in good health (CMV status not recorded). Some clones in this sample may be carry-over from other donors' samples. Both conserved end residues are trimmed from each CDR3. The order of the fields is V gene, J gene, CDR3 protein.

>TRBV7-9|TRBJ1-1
ASSPEQFSEAF
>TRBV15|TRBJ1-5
ATSRKGRYSNQPQH
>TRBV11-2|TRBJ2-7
ASSTGLAAYYEQY
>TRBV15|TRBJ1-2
ATSRERGAQDYGYT
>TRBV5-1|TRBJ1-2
ASSLWDGSYGYT
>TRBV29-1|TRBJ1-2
SVARRGGGQVYGYT
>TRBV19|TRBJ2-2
ASHPQGGELF
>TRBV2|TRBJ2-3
ASSLGQLSQY
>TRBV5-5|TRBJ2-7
ASSKSGTSIDEQY
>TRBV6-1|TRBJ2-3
ASKHLLDSDTQY
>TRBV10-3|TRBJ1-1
ATHPNQGTEAF
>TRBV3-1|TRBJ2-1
ASSQEYQREDSYNEQF
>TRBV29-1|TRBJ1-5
SAIEEGEQPQH
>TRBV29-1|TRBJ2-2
SVRDTGRSGELF
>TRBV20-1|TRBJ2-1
SARLAGGVNEQF
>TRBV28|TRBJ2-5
ASSLTDREETQY
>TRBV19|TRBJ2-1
ASSIMIEYNEQF
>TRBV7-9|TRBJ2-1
ASSTGTSGRFNEQF
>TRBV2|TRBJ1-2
ARTGPGANYGYT
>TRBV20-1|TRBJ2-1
SARDVLAGGPNEQF
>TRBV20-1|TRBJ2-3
SAPKYSTDTQY
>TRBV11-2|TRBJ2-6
ASSLGGNSGANVLT
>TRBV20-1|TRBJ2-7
SASQRVDLYEQY
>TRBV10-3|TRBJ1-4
AIRKGQSTNEKLF
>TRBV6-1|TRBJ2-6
ASSDPGQASGANVLT
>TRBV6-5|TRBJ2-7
ASRGGIPSEQY
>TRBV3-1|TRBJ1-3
ASSQGRGGYTIY
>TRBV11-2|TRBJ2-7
ASSDTGRRLYEQY
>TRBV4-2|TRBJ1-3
ASSPLDGSSGNTIY
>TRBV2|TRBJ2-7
ASSDGGTTRSYEQY
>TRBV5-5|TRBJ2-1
ASSDRTASYNEQF
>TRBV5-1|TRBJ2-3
ASSLPRGTGATDTQY
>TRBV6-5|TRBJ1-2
ASSYSGQGDGYT
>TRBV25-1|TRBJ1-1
ASSRGFITEAF
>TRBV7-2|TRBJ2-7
ASSSPGAGGSEQY
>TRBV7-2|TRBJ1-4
ASSPKGTGGGEKLF
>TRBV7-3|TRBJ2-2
ASSSGGGELF
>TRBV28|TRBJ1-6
ASRAQGADYNSPLH
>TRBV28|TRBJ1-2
ASSLLSRGQGGGYT
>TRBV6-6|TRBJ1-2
ASSLGTLGYT
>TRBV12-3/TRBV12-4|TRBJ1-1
ASSFSEGYTEAL
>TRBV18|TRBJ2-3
ASSPPGVGRAGDTQY
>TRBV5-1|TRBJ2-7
ASSLGRGGKNYEQY